This TCR beta chain was sequenced for a study of beta chain features in type 1 diabetes. Study information: No patient-donor differences in age, gender, total cells or subset yield.

The sequenced template was cDNA made from the entire isolated RNA. The method was immunoSEQ multiplex PCR; TCRdb's version includes in-frame clones alone and lacks a portion of them. The profile covers 350,000 to 450,000 clones, with around 13% appearing a single time and approximately 0.038% taken by the ten largest. Using CD45RO/CCR7/CD25/CD127/CD95/CD27, CD4+ naive, central memory, regulatory and stem cell-like memory cells were sorted. The CDR3 totals 13 residues. Germline values: CDR1 SGHRS, CDR2 YFSETQ. The junction had 4 bases not matched to a gene; V was cut back by 7 bases and J by 5 bases. This sequence originates from a man in his thirties or forties in good health. The sample comprised naive CD4+ T cells from blood. The chain carries TRBV5-1 and TRBJ2-5; 11 bases line up with TRBD1. The CDR3 loop reads CASWTGGAETQYF. Here the CDR3 DNA reads TGCGCCAGCTGGACAGGGGGCGCCGAGACCCAGTACTTC.